The clone carrying this TCR beta chain showed up just once. Its antigen is undetermined. The treatment is: around 19 received Ad26.COV2.S at low or high dose, single or two shots; five or six received placebo; per-sample allocation not given. Collection of samples fell on day 63 after the first vaccine or placebo injection. Only in-frame clones appear in the TCRdb table, and some are missing; sequencing was by immunoSEQ multiplex PCR. The sample has around 250,000 clones; around nine tenths are singletons. These data belong to a study of Ad26.COV2.S vaccination and SARS-CoV-2 variants. Findings and caveats of the study: Reported post-vaccination CD8+ and CD4+ T cell responses to spike showed substantial breadth. Measurement of non-spike TCR breadth gave similar results in vaccine and placebo recipients. Measures of TCR breadth and depth may have fallen short of total T cell responses.

The CDR3 length is 15 residues. The trim removed 6 bases at V and 7 bases at J, leaving 11 bases unmatched. Per the germline V gene, CDR1 is MNHEY and CDR2 is SVGAGI. The sample in question was peripheral blood, obtained in a trial of Ad26.COV2.S vaccine versus placebo. This TCR came from a person between 18 and 65 years old who received the Ad26.COV2.S COVID-19 vaccine or a placebo. This chain joins TRBV6-5 and TRBJ2-4, with 8 bases matching TRBD1. The DNA for the CDR3 is TGTGCCAGCAGCCAAGGTGGACAGGGTCGCAACATTCAGTACTTC. This sequence encodes CASSQGGQGRNIQYF.